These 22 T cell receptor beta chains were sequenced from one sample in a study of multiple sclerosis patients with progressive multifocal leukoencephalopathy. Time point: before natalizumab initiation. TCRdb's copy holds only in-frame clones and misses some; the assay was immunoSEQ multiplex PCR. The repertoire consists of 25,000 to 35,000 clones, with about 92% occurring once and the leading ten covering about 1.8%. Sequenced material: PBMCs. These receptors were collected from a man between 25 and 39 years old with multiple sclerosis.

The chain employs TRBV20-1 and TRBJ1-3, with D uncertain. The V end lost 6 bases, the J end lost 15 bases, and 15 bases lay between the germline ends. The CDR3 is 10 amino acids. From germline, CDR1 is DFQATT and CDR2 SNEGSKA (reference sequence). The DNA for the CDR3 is TGCAGTGCCTTCCGAGATCGCCAATATTTT. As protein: CSAFRDRQYF.

The CDR3 DNA reads as TGTGCCAGCAGCCCTCAGGCAAACACCGGGGAGCTGTTTTTT. Its protein product is CASSPQANTGELFF. The chain joins TRBV9 to TRBJ2-2; no clear D. V shed 4 bases and J shed 2 bases, with 9 bases lying between them. CDR3 length: 14 amino acids. In germline, CDR1 is SGDLS, CDR2 YYNGEE.

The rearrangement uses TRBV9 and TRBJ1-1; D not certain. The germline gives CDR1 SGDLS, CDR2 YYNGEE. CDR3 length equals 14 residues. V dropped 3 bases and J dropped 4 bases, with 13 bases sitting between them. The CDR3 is CASSGRTGGTEAFF. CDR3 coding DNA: TGTGCCAGCAGCGGCCGGACGGGTGGCACTGAAGCTTTCTTT.

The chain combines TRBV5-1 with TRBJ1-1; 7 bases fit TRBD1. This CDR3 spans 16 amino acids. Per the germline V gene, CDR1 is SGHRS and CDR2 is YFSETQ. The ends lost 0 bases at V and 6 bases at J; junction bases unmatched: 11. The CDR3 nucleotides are TGCGCCAGCAGCTTGGGACAGGGAGGAAGGATCGCTGAAGCTTTCTTT. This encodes CASSLGQGGRIAEAFF.

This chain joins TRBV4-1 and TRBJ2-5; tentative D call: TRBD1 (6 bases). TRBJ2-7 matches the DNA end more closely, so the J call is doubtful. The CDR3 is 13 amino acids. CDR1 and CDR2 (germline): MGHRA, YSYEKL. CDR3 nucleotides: TGCGCCAGCAGCAACAGGGATGGGTACGAGCAGTACTTC. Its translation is CASSNRDGYEQYF.

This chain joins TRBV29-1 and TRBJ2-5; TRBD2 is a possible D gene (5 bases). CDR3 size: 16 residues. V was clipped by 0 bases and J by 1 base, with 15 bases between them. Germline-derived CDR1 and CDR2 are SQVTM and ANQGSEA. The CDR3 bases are TGCAGCGTTGAAGATGCGGGCCTACGGCCCCAAGAGACCCAGTACTTC. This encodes CSVEDAGLRPQETQYF.

The chain's CDR3 is CASSLQPGALGYTF. The CDR3 DNA reads TGTGCCAGCAGCCTCCAACCAGGGGCCCTTGGCTACACCTTC. The rearrangement uses TRBV7-9 and TRBJ1-2; D might be TRBD1 (6 bases). Germline V CDR1 and CDR2: SEHNR, FQNEAQ (reference sequence). Trimming removed 5 bases at V and 7 bases at J, with 17 bases between. This CDR3 is 14 amino acids long.

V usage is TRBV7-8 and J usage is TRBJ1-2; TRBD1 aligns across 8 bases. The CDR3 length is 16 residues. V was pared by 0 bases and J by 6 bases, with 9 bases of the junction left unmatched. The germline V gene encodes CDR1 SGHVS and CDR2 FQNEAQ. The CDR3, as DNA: TGTGCCAGCAGCTTAGCGCCAAGACAGGGGACAAATGGCTACACCTTC. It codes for CASSLAPRQGTNGYTF.

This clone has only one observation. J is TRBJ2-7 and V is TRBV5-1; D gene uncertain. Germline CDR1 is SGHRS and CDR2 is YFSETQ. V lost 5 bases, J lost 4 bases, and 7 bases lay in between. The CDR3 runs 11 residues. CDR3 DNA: TGCGCCAGCAGAAAGGAGTACGAGCAGTACTTC. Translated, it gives CASRKEYEQYF. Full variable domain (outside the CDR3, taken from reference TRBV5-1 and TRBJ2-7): KAGVTQTPRYLIKTRGQQVTLSCSPISGHRSVSWYQQTPGQGLQFLFEYFSETQRNKGNFPGRFSGRQFSNSRSEMNVSTLELGDSALYLCASRKEYEQYFGPGTRLTVT.

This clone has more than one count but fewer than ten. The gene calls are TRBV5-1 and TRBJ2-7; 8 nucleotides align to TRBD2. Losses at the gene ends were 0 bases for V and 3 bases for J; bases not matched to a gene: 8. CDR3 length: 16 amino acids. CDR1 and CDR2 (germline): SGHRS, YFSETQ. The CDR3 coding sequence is TGCGCCAGCAGCTTGGGGCGGGGGGCGAATATCTACGAGCAGTACTTC. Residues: CASSLGRGANIYEQYF.

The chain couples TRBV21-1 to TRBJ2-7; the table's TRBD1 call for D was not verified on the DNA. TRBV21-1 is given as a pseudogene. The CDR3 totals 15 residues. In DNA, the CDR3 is TGTGCCAGCAGTCTTGGACAGGGGCCTTCCTACGAGCAGTACTTC. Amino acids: CASSLGQGPSYEQYF.

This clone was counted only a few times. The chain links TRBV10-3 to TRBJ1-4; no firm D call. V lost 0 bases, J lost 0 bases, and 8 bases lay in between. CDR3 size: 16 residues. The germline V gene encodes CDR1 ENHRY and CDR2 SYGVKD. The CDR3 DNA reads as TGTGCCATCAGTGAGTCGAGGGCAGCAACTAATGAAAAACTGTTTTTT. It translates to CAISESRAATNEKLFF.

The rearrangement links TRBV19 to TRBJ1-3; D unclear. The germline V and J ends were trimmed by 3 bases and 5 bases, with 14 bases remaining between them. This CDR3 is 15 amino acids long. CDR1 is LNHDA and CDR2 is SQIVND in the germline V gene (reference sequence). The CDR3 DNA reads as TGTGCCAGTAGTATCCCGGAGGGCGAAAGAAACACCATATATTTT. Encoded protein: CASSIPEGERNTIYF.

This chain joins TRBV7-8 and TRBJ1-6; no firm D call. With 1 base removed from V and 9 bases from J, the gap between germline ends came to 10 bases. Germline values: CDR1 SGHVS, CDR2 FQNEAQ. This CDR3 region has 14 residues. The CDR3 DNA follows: TGTGCCAGCAGCTTAGAGTTCCTGGGTTCACCCCTCCACTTT. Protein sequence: CASSLEFLGSPLHF.

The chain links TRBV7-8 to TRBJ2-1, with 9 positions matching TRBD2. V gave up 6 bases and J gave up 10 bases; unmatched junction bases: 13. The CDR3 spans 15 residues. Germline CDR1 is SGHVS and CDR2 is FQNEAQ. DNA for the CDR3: TGTGCCAGCAGTCTTGGGGCCATAGCGGGAGAGGAGCAGTTCTTC. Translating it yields CASSLGAIAGEEQFF.

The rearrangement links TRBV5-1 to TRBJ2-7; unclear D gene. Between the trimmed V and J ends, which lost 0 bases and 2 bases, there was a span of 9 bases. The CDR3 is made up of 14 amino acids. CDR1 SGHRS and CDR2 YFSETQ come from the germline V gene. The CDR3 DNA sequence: TGCGCCAGCAGCTTGGGAGGCGAACCCTACGAGCAGTACGTC. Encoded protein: CASSLGGEPYEQYV.

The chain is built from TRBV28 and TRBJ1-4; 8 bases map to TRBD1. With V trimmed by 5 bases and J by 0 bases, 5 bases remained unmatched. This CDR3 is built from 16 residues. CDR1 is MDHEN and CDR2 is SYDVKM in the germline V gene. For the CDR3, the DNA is TGTGCCAGCAGTCTATTCAGGGGGCCAACTAATGAAAAACTGTTTTTT. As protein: CASSLFRGPTNEKLFF.

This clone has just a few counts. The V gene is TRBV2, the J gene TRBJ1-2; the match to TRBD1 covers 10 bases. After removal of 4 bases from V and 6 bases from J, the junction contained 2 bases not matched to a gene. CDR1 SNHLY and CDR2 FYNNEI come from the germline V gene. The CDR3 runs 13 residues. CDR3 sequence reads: CASSGDRGNGYTF. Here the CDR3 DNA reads TGTGCCAGCAGTGGGGACAGGGGTAATGGCTACACCTTC.

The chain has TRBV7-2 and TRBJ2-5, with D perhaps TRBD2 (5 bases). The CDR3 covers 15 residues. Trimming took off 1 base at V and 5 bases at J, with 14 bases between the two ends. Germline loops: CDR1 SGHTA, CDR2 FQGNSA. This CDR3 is CASSLGGSPWETQYF. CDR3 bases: TGTGCCAGCAGCTTAGGAGGGAGTCCCTGGGAGACCCAGTACTTC.

The CDR3 nucleotides are TGTGCCAGCAGCCGCACCCAGGGGGGTAATTCACCCCTCCACTTT. This codes for CASSRTQGGNSPLHF. The V gene is TRBV6-5, the J gene TRBJ1-6, with TRBD1 identical over 7 bases. Germline lookup yields CDR1 MNHEY and CDR2 SVGAGI. The J segment lost 6 bases and the V segment lost 6 bases, leaving 8 bases of the junction unmatched. The CDR3 length is 15 residues.

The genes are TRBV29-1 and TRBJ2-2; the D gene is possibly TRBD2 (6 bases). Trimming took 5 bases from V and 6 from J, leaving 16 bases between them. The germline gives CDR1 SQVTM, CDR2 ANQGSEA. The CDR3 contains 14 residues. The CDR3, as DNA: TGCAGCGTTACCCCGGGACTGGGTTCCGGGGAGCTGTTTTTT. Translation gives CSVTPGLGSGELFF.

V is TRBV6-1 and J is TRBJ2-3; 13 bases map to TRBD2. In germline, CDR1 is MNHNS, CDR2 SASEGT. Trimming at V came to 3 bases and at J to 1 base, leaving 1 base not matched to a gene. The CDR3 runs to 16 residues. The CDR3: CASSEGLAGCTDTQYF. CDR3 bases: TGTGCCAGCAGTGAGGGACTAGCGGGGTGCACAGATACGCAGTATTTT.